This T cell receptor beta chain was sequenced in a study of ipilimumab plus nivolumab after autologous stem cell transplantation. In the study overall: The myeloma group: high-risk transplant-naive, or relapse within 3 years after first autologous transplant.

Broader study findings: Authors suggest TCR repertoire, Treg phenotype and gut microbiota support further study.

CDR3 length: 14 residues. V lost 3 bases to trimming and J lost 1 base, with 7 bases between them. Looked up from germline, CDR1 is PRHDT and CDR2 is FYEKMQ (reference sequence). Generated by immunoSEQ multiplex PCR, the TCRdb table keeps only in-frame clones and is missing some. In the table there are tens of thousands of clones, over 90% of which are singletons. Remarks on this clone: What it binds is unknown.

Patients got ipilimumab 1 mg/kg beginning 14 to 28 days post-transplant. Patients got 3 mg/kg IV nivolumab weeks 1, 4, 7, 10, then biweekly through week 26. This receptor was identified in a male donor with multiple myeloma. Material: PBMCs, obtained in a trial of ipilimumab plus nivolumab as post-transplant consolidation. This chain connects TRBV13 to TRBJ2-1; maybe TRBD2 (5 bases). CDR3 nucleotides: TGTGCCAGCAGCTTTACTAGTTCCTACAATGAGCAGTTCTTC. It encodes CASSFTSSYNEQFF.